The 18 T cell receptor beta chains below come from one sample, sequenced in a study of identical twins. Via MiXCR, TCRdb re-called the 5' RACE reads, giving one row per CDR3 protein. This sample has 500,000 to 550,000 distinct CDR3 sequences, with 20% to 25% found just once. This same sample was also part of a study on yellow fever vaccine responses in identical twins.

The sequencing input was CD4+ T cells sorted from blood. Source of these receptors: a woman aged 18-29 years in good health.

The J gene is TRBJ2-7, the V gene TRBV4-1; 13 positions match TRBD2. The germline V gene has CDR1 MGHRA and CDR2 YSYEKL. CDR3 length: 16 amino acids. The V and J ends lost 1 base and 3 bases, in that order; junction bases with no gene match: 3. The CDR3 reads CASSQGWTSGSYEQYF. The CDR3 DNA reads TGCGCCAGCAGCCAAGGCTGGACTAGCGGGAGCTACGAGCAGTACTTC.

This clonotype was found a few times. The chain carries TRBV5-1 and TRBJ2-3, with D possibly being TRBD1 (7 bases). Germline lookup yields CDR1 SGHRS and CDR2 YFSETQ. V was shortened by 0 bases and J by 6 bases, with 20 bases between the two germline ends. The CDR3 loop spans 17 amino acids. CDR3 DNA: TGCGCCAGCAGCTTGGTGGTTTCAGGGGGGCCCCAGGATACGCAGTATTTT. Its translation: CASSLVVSGGPQDTQYF.

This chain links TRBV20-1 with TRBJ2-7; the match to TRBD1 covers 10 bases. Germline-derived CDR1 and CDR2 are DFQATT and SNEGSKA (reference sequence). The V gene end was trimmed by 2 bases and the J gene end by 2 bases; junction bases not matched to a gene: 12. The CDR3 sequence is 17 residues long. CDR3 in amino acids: CSARKPPGQGFTYEQYV. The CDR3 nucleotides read TGCAGTGCTAGAAAACCCCCGGGACAGGGGTTCACCTACGAGCAGTACGTC.

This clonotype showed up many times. The chain's CDR3 is CASSRQGRPLHF. In DNA form, the CDR3 reads TGTGCCAGCAGCCGACAGGGGAGGCCCCTCCACTTT. The J gene is TRBJ1-6, the V gene TRBV3-1; 8 nucleotides line up with TRBD1. With V trimmed by 4 bases and J by 13 bases, 3 bases remained unmatched. The germline V gene encodes CDR1 LGHDT and CDR2 YNNKEL (reference sequence). This CDR3 spans 12 amino acids.

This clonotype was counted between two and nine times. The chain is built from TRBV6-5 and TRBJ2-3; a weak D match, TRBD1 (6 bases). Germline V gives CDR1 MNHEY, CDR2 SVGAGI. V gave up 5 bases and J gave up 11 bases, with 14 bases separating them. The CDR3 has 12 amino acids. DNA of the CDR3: TGTGCCAGCAGTCCTACAGGGTTCGTGCAGTATTTT. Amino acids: CASSPTGFVQYF.

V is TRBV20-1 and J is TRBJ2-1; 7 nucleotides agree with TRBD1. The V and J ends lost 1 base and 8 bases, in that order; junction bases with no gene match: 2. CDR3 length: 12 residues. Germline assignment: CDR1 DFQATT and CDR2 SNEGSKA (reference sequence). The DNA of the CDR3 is TGCAGTGCTAGAGTACAGGGGTATGAGCAGTTCTTC. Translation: CSARVQGYEQFF.

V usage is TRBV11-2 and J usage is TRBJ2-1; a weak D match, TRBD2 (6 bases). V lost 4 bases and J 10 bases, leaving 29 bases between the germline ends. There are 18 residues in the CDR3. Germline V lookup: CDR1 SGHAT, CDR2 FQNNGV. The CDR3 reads CASSSHGLQTNRLEEQFF. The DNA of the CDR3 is TGTGCCAGCAGCTCCCACGGGCTTCAAACAAACCGACTAGAAGAGCAGTTCTTC.

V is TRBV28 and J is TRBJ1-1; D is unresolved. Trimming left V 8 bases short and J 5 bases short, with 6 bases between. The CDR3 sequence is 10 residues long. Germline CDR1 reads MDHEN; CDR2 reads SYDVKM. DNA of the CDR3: TGTGCCAGCTATGGGACTGAAGCTTTCTTT. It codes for CASYGTEAFF.

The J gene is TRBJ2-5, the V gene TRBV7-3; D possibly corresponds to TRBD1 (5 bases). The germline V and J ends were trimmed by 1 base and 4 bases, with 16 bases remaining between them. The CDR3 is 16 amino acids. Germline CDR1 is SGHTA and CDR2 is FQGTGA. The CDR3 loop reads CASSLMGPGKLETQYF. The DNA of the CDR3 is TGTGCCAGCAGCTTAATGGGTCCAGGGAAATTAGAGACCCAGTACTTC.

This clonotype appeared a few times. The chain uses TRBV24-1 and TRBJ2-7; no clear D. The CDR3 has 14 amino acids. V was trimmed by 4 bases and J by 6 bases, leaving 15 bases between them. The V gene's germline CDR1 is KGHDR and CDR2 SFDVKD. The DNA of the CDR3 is TGTGCCACCAGTGACCGGACCTACGTTGGCGAGCAGTACTTC. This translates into CATSDRTYVGEQYF.

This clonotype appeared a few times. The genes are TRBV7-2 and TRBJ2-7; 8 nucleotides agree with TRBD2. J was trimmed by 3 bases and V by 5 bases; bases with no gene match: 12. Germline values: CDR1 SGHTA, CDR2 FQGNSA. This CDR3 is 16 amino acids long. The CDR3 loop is CASSMGGSGIGYEQYF. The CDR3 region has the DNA TGTGCCAGCAGCATGGGGGGTAGCGGGATTGGCTACGAGCAGTACTTC.

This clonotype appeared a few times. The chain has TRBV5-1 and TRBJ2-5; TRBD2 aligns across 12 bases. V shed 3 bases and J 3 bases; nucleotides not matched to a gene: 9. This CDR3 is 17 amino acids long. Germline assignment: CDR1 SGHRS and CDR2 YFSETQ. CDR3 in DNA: TGCGCCAGCAGCTCGTACAATCTAGCGGGAGGGAAAGAGACCCAGTACTTC. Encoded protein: CASSSYNLAGGKETQYF.

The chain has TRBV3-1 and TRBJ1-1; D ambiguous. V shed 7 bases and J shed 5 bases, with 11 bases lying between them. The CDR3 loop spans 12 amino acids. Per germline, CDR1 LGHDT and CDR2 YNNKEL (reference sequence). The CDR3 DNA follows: TGTGCCAGCACCGGTGCGGAGACTGAAGCTTTCTTT. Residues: CASTGAETEAFF.

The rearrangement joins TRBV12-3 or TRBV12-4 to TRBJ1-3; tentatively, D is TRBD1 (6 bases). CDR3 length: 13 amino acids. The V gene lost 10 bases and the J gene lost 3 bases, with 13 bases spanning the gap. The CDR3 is CANVGQSGNTIYF. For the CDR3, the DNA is TGTGCCAACGTCGGACAGAGTGGAAACACCATATATTTT.

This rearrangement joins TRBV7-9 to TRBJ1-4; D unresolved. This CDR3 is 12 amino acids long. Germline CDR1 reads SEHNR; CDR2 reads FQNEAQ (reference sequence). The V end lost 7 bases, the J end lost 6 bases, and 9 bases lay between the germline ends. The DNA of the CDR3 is TGTGCCAGCACCCCCGGAGATGAAAAACTGTTTTTT. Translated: CASTPGDEKLFF.

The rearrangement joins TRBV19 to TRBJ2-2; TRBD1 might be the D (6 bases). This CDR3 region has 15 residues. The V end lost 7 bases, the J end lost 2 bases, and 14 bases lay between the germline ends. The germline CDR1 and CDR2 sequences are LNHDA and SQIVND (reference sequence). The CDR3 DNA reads TGTGCCAGTAAGAGGCCGGGACAAAACACCGGGGAGCTGTTTTTT. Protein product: CASKRPGQNTGELFF.

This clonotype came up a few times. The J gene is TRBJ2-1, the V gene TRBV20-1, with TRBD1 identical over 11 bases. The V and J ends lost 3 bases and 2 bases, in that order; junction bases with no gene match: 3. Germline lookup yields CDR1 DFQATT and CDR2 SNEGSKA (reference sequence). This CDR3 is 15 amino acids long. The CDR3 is CSASGQGAAYNEQFF. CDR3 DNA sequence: TGCAGTGCTAGCGGACAGGGGGCGGCCTACAATGAGCAGTTCTTC.

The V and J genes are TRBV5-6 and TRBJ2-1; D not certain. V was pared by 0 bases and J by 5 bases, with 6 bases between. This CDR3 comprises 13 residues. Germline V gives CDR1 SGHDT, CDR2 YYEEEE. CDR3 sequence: CASSLVLNNEQFF. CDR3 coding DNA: TGTGCCAGCAGCTTGGTCCTTAACAATGAGCAGTTCTTC. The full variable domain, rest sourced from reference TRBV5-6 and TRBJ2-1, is DAGVTQSPTHLIKTRGQQVTLRCSPKSGHDTVSWYQQALGQGPQFIFQYYEEEERQRGNFPDRFSGHQFPNYSSELNVNALLLGDSALYLCASSLVLNNEQFFGPGTRLTVL.